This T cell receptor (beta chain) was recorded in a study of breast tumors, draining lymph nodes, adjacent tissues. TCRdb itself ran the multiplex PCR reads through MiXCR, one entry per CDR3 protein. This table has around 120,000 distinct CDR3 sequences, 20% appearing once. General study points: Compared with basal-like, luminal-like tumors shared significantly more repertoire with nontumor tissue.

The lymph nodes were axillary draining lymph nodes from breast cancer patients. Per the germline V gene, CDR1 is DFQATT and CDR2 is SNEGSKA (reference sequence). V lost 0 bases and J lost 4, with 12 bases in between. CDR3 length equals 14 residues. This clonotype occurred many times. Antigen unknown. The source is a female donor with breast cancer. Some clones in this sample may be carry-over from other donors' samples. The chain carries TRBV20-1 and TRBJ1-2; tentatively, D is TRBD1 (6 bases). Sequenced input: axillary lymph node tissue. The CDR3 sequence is CSARDRRGLYGYTF. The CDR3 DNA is TGCAGTGCTAGAGATCGCAGGGGCCTCTATGGCTACACCTTC.